These 18 T cell receptor beta chains share one sample of origin, sequenced in a study of blood T cell repertoires in COVID-19. The method was immunoSEQ multiplex PCR; TCRdb's version includes in-frame clones alone and lacks a portion of them. The table lists over 45,000 clones, roughly 80% of them singletons. The sample consisted of peripheral blood. The source of these receptors is a man aged 50-59 years with active COVID-19.

Written as DNA, the CDR3 is TGTGCCAGCACCCAAGGTGACAGGGAAGGTGAAAAACTGTTTTTT. Its translation: CASTQGDREGEKLFF. The V gene is TRBV28, the J gene TRBJ1-4; TRBD1 matches at 7 bases. Losses at the gene ends were 7 bases for V and 7 bases for J; bases not matched to a gene: 12. The CDR3 consists of 15 residues. Germline CDR1 is MDHEN and CDR2 is SYDVKM.

This chain joins TRBV5-4 and TRBJ1-2, with D possibly matching TRBD1 (5 bases). Trimming took 4 bases from V and 2 from J, leaving 9 bases between them. In germline, CDR1 is SGHNT, CDR2 YYREEE (reference sequence). The CDR3 runs 13 residues. CDR3 loop: CASSADRNYGYTF. Here the CDR3 DNA reads TGTGCCAGCAGCGCTGACAGAAACTATGGCTACACCTTC.

This chain links TRBV2 with TRBJ1-5; D is ambiguous. Trimming removed 6 bases at V and 4 bases at J, with 10 bases between. There are 13 residues in the CDR3. Germline CDR1 is SNHLY and CDR2 is FYNNEI. The DNA of the CDR3 is TGTGCCAGCAGGGCGGGCCCAAATCAGCCCCAGCATTTT. Translated: CASRAGPNQPQHF.

The chain carries TRBV6-2 or TRBV6-3 and TRBJ2-7, with 12 bases fitting TRBD2. V was pared by 2 bases and J by 7 bases, with 6 bases of the junction left unmatched. The length of the CDR3 is 15 residues. The germline V gene encodes CDR1 MNHEY and CDR2 SVGEGT. The CDR3 spells CASSYAPSGGGEQYF. CDR3 DNA sequence: TGTGCCAGCAGTTACGCCCCTAGCGGGGGGGGAGAGCAGTACTTC.

CDR3 region: CASSPTGSGNTIYF. CDR3 DNA: TGTGCCAGCAGCCCGACGGGCTCTGGAAACACCATATATTTT. This chain uses TRBV7-6 with TRBJ1-3, with D hard to call. V was clipped by 5 bases and J by 0 bases, with 8 bases between them. Germline assignment: CDR1 SGHVS and CDR2 FNYEAQ. The CDR3 totals 14 residues.

The V call is TRBV7-9, the J call TRBJ2-3; D is ambiguous. Trimming shortened V by 0 bases and J by 6 bases, and 4 bases separated the two germline ends. This CDR3 is built from 12 residues. Germline CDR1 reads SEHNR; CDR2 reads FQNEAQ (reference sequence). The CDR3 DNA sequence: TGTGCCAGCAGCTTAGCCTCGGATACGCAGTATTTT. It translates to CASSLASDTQYF.

The count of this clone is one. The V and J genes are TRBV6-5 and TRBJ2-7; 8 bases fit TRBD2. Germline V CDR1 and CDR2: MNHEY, SVGAGI. The junction had 7 bases not matched to a gene; V was cut back by 6 bases and J by 3 bases. This CDR3 is 14 amino acids long. CDR3 in amino acids: CASRALGTSYEQYF. The CDR3 nucleotides read TGTGCCAGCAGAGCACTCGGGACTAGCTACGAGCAGTACTTC.

This clone has only one observation. The chain employs TRBV27 and TRBJ2-2; 7 bases map to TRBD2. V lost 4 bases to trimming and J lost 3 bases; unmatched junction nucleotides: 2. The CDR3 extends over 14 amino acids. The germline V gene has CDR1 MNHEY and CDR2 SMNVEV (reference sequence). CDR3 residues: CASSWAGDTGELFF. The CDR3 DNA reads TGTGCCAGCAGTTGGGCGGGGGACACCGGGGAGCTGTTTTTT.

The chain uses TRBV19 and TRBJ2-3, with 9 positions matching TRBD1. The CDR3 has 16 residues. V was clipped by 5 bases and J by 1 base; unmatched bases: 7. Germline V gives CDR1 LNHDA, CDR2 SQIVND (reference sequence). The CDR3 DNA sequence: TGTGCCAGTAGTTCTCCCGACAGGGGGGGCACAGATACGCAGTATTTT. This sequence encodes CASSSPDRGGTDTQYF.

The CDR3 DNA is TGTGCCAGTGCCTGGCTCCCGGGACAGCGATCTAACTATGGCTACACCTTC. This sequence encodes CASAWLPGQRSNYGYTF. This chain joins TRBV19 and TRBJ1-2; 7 nucleotides match TRBD1. This CDR3 is 17 amino acids long. With V trimmed by 8 bases and J by 0 bases, 15 bases remained unmatched. CDR1 LNHDA and CDR2 SQIVND come from the germline V gene (reference sequence).

V and J are TRBV19 and TRBJ2-2; TRBD2 matches 9 bases. CDR3 size: 15 residues. The V gene's germline CDR1 is LNHDA and CDR2 SQIVND (reference sequence). The J segment lost 7 bases and the V segment lost 7 bases, leaving 10 bases of the junction unmatched. The CDR3 loop reads CASTWTSAKGGELFF. The CDR3 DNA sequence: TGTGCCAGTACCTGGACTAGCGCCAAGGGCGGGGAGCTGTTTTTT.

This chain joins TRBV9 and TRBJ2-1, with 13 nucleotides matching TRBD2. The CDR3 loop spans 17 amino acids. The V and J ends lost 3 bases and 4 bases, in that order; junction bases with no gene match: 7. Per germline, CDR1 SGDLS and CDR2 YYNGEE. CDR3 coding DNA: TGTGCCAGCAGCGGACCGACTAGCGGGGGGTTGTACAATGAGCAGTTCTTC. Protein: CASSGPTSGGLYNEQFF. Supplemented by reference TRBV9 and TRBJ2-1, the full variable domain reads DSGVTQTPKHLITATGQRVTLRCSPRSGDLSVYWYQQSLDQGLQFLIQYYNGEERAKGNILERFSAQQFPDLHSELNLSSLELGDSALYFCASSGPTSGGLYNEQFFGPGTRLTVL.

The chain recombines TRBV9 with TRBJ2-3; possibly TRBD1 for D (6 bases). The CDR3 length is 15 residues. CDR1 is SGDLS and CDR2 is YYNGEE in the germline V gene. The V and J ends lost 0 bases and 6 bases respectively, with 14 bases between them. CDR3 residues: CASSVEGQGIDTQYF. In DNA, the CDR3 is TGTGCCAGCAGCGTAGAGGGGCAGGGGATCGATACGCAGTATTTT. The full variable domain, completed using reference TRBV9 and TRBJ2-3, is DSGVTQTPKHLITATGQRVTLRCSPRSGDLSVYWYQQSLDQGLQFLIQYYNGEERAKGNILERFSAQQFPDLHSELNLSSLELGDSALYFCASSVEGQGIDTQYFGPGTRLTVL.

This clone was observed a handful of times. The chain uses TRBV5-1 and TRBJ1-6, with D perhaps TRBD1 (5 bases). Trimming removed 4 bases at V and 9 bases at J, with 23 bases between. This CDR3 contains 17 residues. Looked up from germline, CDR1 is SGHRS and CDR2 is YFSETQ. The chain's CDR3 is CASSPLGDLGGSSPLHF. CDR3 in DNA: TGCGCCAGCAGCCCCCTTGGGGACTTGGGGGGTAGTTCACCCCTCCACTTT.

The chain combines TRBV29-1 with TRBJ2-5, with D unresolved. The CDR3 spans 11 residues. The V gene lost 6 bases and the J gene lost 5 bases, with 10 bases spanning the gap. Germline assignment: CDR1 SQVTM and CDR2 ANQGSEA. CDR3 DNA: TGCAGCGTCCCTATGAGCGAGACCCAGTACTTC. This codes for CSVPMSETQYF.

The rearrangement joins TRBV3-1 (or the pseudogene TRBV3-2) to TRBJ2-1, with TRBD2 as a possible D gene (6 bases). The CDR3 covers 13 residues. In germline, CDR1 is LGHDT, CDR2 YNNKEL (reference sequence). Trimming stripped 6 bases from V and 6 bases from J, with 12 bases between. The CDR3 region is CASRRGTLNEQFF. The CDR3 DNA is TGTGCCAGCAGGCGCGGGACGCTCAATGAGCAGTTCTTC.

This clone has just a few counts. V gene TRBV27 combines with J gene TRBJ2-7, with 11 nucleotides matching TRBD1. The junction had 3 bases not matched to a gene; V was cut back by 4 bases and J by 1 base. The CDR3 contains 15 residues. Germline CDR1 is MNHEY and CDR2 is SMNVEV (reference sequence). CDR3 amino acids: CASSSGQGVSYEQYF. DNA for the CDR3: TGTGCCAGCAGTTCGGGACAGGGGGTGTCCTACGAGCAGTACTTC.

This chain uses TRBV10-3 with TRBJ2-3, with 8 bases matching TRBD2. The CDR3 has 15 amino acids. With V trimmed by 2 bases and J by 8 bases, 9 bases remained unmatched. Germline CDR1 is ENHRY and CDR2 is SYGVKD. The CDR3: CAISESASGGLTQYF. CDR3 coding DNA: TGTGCCATCAGTGAGAGTGCCAGCGGGGGCCTTACGCAGTATTTT.